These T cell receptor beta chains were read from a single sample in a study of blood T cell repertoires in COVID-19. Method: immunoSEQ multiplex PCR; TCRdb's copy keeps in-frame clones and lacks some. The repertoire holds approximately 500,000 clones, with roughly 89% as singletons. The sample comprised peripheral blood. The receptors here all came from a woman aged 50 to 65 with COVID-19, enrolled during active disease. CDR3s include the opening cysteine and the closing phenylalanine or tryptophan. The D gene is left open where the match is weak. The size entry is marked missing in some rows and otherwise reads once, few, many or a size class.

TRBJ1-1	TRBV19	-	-	TGTGCCAGTAGTATAGTAGGGGGAGTACAGCCGAACACTGAAGCTTTCTTT	CASSIVGGVQPNTEAFF
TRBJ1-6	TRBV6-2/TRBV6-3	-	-	TGTGCCAGCAGTAGTCGACGGACAGCGACTAATTCACCCCTCCACTTT	CASSSRRTATNSPLHF
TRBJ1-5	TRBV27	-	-	TGTGCCAGCAGTTTTAGGGGACAGCCCCAGCATTTT	CASSFRGQPQHF
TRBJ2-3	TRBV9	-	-	TGTGCCAGCAGCCCCCGTTCGGGACTTATCACAGATACGCAGTATTTT	CASSPRSGLITDTQYF
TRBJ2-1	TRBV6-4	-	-	TGTGCCAGCAGTGACTCGAGGGGGGGGGCAATCAATGAGCAGTTCTTC	CASSDSRGGAINEQFF
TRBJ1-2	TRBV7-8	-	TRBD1	TGTGCCAGCAGCCCGCACTCGGGCGGACAGGGGCCGTCACAGGCCGGCTACACCTTC	CASSPHSGGQGPSQAGYTF
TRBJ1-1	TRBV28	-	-	TGTGCCAGCATTTGGGGGGAGAACACTGAAGCTTTCTTT	CASIWGENTEAFF
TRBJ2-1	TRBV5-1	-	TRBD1	TGCGCCAGCAGCTTGGGACAGGGAAGCTCCTACAATGAGCAGTTCTTC	CASSLGQGSSYNEQFF
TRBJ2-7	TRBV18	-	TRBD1	TGTGCCAGCTCACCTGGACAGGACACCTACGAGCAGTACTTC	CASSPGQDTYEQYF
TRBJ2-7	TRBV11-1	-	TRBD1	TGTGCCAGCAGCCAGGGACAGGACTACGAGCAGTACTTC	CASSQGQDYEQYF
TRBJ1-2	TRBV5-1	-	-	TGCGCCAGCAGCCCTAGGACAGTCTACGGGGATGGCTACACCTTC	CASSPRTVYGDGYTF
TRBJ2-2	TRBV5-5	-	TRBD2	TGTGCCAGCAGCCCCCGTGGGAGGGGCCAGGATGGGGAGCTGTTTTTT	CASSPRGRGQDGELFF
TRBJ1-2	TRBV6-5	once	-	TGTGCCAGCAGTTGGAACAGGGATGAGGGCTACACCTTC	CASSWNRDEGYTF
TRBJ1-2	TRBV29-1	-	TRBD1	TGCAGCGTGCCGGGACAGGGGTCTCGGGGCTACACCTTC	CSVPGQGSRGYTF
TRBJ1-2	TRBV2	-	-	TGTGCCAGCAGTGAACAAGGGGTGCGTGGCTACACCTTC	CASSEQGVRGYTF
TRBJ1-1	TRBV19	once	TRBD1	TGTGCCAGTAGCGGGACAGGGAAGGACACTGAAGCTTTCTTT	CASSGTGKDTEAFF
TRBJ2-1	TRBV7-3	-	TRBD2	TGTGCCAGCAGCTTAAAAAGGCCTAGGAGCGGGGGGAATTATGAGCAGTTCTTC	CASSLKRPRSGGNYEQFF
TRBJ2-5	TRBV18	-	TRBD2	TGTGCCAGCTCACCGAGACTAGCGGGGGATGTTGAAGAGACCCAGTACTTC	CASSPRLAGDVEETQYF
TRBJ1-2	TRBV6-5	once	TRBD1	TGTGCCAGCAGTCCGCGGACAGGGGGCTTTTTAGGCTACACCTTC	CASSPRTGGFLGYTF
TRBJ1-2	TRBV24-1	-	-	TGTGCCACCAGTGGACAGAAGTTCTATGGCTACACCTTC	CATSGQKFYGYTF
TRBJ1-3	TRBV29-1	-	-	TGCAGCGTTTACGAGGGAAACACCATATATTTT	CSVYEGNTIYF
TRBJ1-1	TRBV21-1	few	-	TGTGCCAGCATCTCCGGAGGCGGATCCGCGGGCACTGAAGCTTTCTTT	CASISGGGSAGTEAFF
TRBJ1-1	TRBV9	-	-	TGTGCCAGCAGCGCCCACATGGACACTGAAGCTTTCTTT	CASSAHMDTEAFF
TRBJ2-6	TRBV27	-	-	TGTGCCAGCAGTTTTAGTTCTGGGGCCAACGTCCTGACTTTC	CASSFSSGANVLTF
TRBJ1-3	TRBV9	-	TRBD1	TGTGCCAGCAGCGTAGGCGGGACAGATTCTGGAAACACCATATATTTT	CASSVGGTDSGNTIYF
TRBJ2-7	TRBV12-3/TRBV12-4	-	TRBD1	TGTGCCAGCAGTTCTAGACAGGGCTACGAGCAGTACTTC	CASSSRQGYEQYF
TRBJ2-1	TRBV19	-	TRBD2	TGTGCCAGTAGTATTTTAGCGAGCGGGGGGAACAATGAGCAGTTCTTC	CASSILASGGNNEQFF
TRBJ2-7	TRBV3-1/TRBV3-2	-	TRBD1	TGTGCCAGCAGCCAAGATCCAGGGGGCACCTACGAGCAGTACTTC	CASSQDPGGTYEQYF
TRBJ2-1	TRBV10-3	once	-	TGTGCCATCGGGACGGGGACTCCTTCCGGCAATGAGCAGTTCTTC	CAIGTGTPSGNEQFF
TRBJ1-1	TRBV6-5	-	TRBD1	TGTGCCAGCAGCAAACCGACAGGGAGGAACACTGAAGCTTTCTTT	CASSKPTGRNTEAFF
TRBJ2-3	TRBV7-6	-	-	TGTGCCAGCAGCCTAGGGCTCGGGGAAGAGTGGGATACGCAGTATTTT	CASSLGLGEEWDTQYF
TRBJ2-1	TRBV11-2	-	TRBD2	TGTGCCAGCAGCTTAGAAACTAGCGGGGGCCCTATCGCGGGTGAGCAGTTCTTC	CASSLETSGGPIAGEQFF
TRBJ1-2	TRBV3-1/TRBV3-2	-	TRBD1	TGTGCCAGCAGCCAAGGGACAGGCAACTATGGCTACACCTTC	CASSQGTGNYGYTF
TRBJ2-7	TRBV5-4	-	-	TGTGCCAGCAGCTTGGGCAGGCAAGGAACCTACGAGCAGTACTTC	CASSLGRQGTYEQYF
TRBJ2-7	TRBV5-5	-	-	TGTGCCAGCAGCTTGGGCGAGGCCTACGAGCAGTACTTC	CASSLGEAYEQYF
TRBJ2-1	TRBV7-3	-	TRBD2	TGTGCCAGCAGCCCCGGGACTAGCGGTACCGAAGGGTACAATGAGCAGTTCTTC	CASSPGTSGTEGYNEQFF
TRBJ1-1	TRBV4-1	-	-	TGCGCCAGCAGCCAAGTGGAGGCAGGGGACACTGAAGCTTTCTTT	CASSQVEAGDTEAFF
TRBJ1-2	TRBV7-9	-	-	TGTGCCAGCAGCTTATACGGGGGGGAAGACTATGGCTACACCTTC	CASSLYGGEDYGYTF
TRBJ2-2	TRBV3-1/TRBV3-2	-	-	TGTGCCAGCAGCCAAGTAGTGAACACCGGGGAGCTGTTTTTT	CASSQVVNTGELFF
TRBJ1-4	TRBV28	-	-	TGTGCCAGCAGTTTGATAGACTATGCAACTAATGAAAAACTGTTTTTT	CASSLIDYATNEKLFF
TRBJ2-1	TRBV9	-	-	TGTGCCAGCAGCGTAGTTGGCGGGTACTACAATGAGCAGTTCTTC	CASSVVGGYYNEQFF
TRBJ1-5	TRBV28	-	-	TGTGCCAGCAAAGGGGCTGTCAATCAGCCCCAGCATTTT	CASKGAVNQPQHF
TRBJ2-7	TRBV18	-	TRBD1	TGTGCCAGCTCACCACAGGGGGCATCCTTATACGAGCAGTACTTC	CASSPQGASLYEQYF
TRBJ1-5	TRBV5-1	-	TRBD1	TGCGCCAGCAGCTTAGGGACAGCCGATCAGCCCCAGCATTTT	CASSLGTADQPQHF
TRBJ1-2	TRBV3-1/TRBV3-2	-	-	TGTGCCAGCAGCCAAGCCGCAGGAATCTATGGCTACACCTTC	CASSQAAGIYGYTF
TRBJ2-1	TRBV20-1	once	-	TGCAGTGCTAGCCAGGGTGAGCAGTTCTTC	CSASQGEQFF
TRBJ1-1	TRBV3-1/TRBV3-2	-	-	TGTGCCAGCAGCCAAGCGGAGGGGCTCGGTGAAGCTTTCTTT	CASSQAEGLGEAFF
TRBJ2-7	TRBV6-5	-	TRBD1	TGTGCCAGCAGGCTTACCGGGACAGGCGTCTACGAGCAGTACTTC	CASRLTGTGVYEQYF
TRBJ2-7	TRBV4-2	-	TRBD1	TGTGCCAGCAGACCTGGACAGGGGGCGAACAACGAGCAGTACTTC	CASRPGQGANNEQYF
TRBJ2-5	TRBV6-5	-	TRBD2	TGTGCCAGCAGGACTAGCGGGGGGGCTAAGACCCAGTACTTC	CASRTSGGAKTQYF
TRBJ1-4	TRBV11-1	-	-	TGTGCCAGCAGCTCGCGGACAAGCAAACTGTTTTTT	CASSSRTSKLFF
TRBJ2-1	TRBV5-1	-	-	TGCGCCAGCACCTCTAACAATGAGCAGTTCTTC	CASTSNNEQFF
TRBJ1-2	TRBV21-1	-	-	TGTGCCAGCAGCAAAGAGGGGACAGGAATAGGTGGCTACACCTTC	CASSKEGTGIGGYTF
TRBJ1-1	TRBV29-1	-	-	TGCAGCGTTGTTGGTTCGGACTCGAAAGGGGCTTTCTTT	CSVVGSDSKGAFF
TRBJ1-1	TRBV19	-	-	TGTGCCAGTAGTCCGATTACAGGGTACACTGAAGCTTTCTTT	CASSPITGYTEAFF
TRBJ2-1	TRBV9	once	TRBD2	TGTGCCAGCAGCGTAGGCGGGGGGGCAGCAAGTGAGCAGTTCTTC	CASSVGGGAASEQFF
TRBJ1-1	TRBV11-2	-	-	TGTGCCAGCAGCTTAGAAGGAGGGGCCACTGAAGCTTTCTTT	CASSLEGGATEAFF
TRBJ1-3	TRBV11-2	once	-	TGTGCCAGCTCCCCGGGCCAGGGAAGAACCATATATTTT	CASSPGQGRTIYF